This TCR beta chain derives from a study of OX40 agonist ivuxolimab in advanced cancers. For this clone: Other nucleotide sequences in the sample specify the same CDR3.

Repertoires were generated with immunoSEQ multiplex PCR, while TCRdb's copy carries only in-frame clones and drops some. In the table there are about 73,000 clones, around 90% of which are singletons. This CDR3 region has 13 residues. The V end lost 4 bases, the J end lost 5 bases, and 9 bases lay between the germline ends. Germline values: CDR1 MNHNS, CDR2 SASEGT. The TCR comes from an adult with an advanced solid tumor such as melanoma, head and neck, liver or kidney cancer. The specimen was CD4+ or CD8+ T cells sorted from blood, collected in a trial of the OX40 agonist ivuxolimab. The chain has TRBV6-1 and TRBJ1-5; TRBD1 might be the D (5 bases). The CDR3: CASSGGRDQPQHF. The CDR3 DNA sequence: TGTGCCAGCAGTGGGGGGAGGGATCAGCCCCAGCATTTT.